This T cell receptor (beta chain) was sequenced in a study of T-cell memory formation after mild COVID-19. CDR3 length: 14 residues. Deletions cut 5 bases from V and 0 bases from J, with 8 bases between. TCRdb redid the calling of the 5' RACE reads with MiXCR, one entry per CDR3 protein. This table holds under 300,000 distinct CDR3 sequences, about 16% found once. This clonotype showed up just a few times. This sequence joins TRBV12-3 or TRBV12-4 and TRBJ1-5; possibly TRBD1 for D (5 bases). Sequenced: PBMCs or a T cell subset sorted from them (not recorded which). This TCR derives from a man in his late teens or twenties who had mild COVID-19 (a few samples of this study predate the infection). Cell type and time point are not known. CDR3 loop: CASSAQGSNQPQHF. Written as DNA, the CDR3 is TGTGCCAGCAGTGCGCAGGGTAGCAATCAGCCCCAGCATTTT.